The 14 T cell receptor beta chains reported below all come from one sample, sequenced in a study of beta chain features in type 1 diabetes (dated by TCRdb to 2016 to 2019). The library was made by the immunoSEQ multiplex PCR assay. All of the isolated RNA was reverse transcribed with the High Capacity cDNA Reverse Transcription Kit, so expressed TCRB transcripts were sequenced. Sourced from immuneACCESS, this table was stored by TCRdb with only in-frame sequences that have V and J called. A share of the clones is absent; for the studies checked, an unresolved V gene accounts for under half, and the remainder has no known explanation. Recorded for this sample are about 900,000 clones; roughly a sixth of them occurred a single time. The ten largest account for 0.02% to 0.025% of the sample. The sequenced sample consisted of naive CD4+ T cells from blood. The cell subset or site label corresponds to: true naive CD4+ T cells. Receptor source: a woman between 18 and 30 years old in good health.

This clone has only a few counts. The gene calls are TRBV21-1 and TRBJ2-3; TRBD1, the D gene given by the table, was not confirmed from the DNA. TRBV21-1 is a pseudogene. CDR3 length equals 21 residues. CDR3 sequence reads: CASSKKSGRGFPWGETDTQYF. CDR3 nucleotide sequence: TGTGCCAGCAGCAAGAAGAGTGGCAGGGGGTTCCCCTGGGGGGAAACAGATACGCAGTATTTT.

In its sample, this clone was seen a few times. V and J are TRBV5-1 and TRBJ2-2; 7 bases are shared with TRBD2. Trimming took 0 bases from V and 1 from J; bases not matched to a gene: 18. This CDR3 comprises 21 residues. Per the germline V gene, CDR1 is SGHRS and CDR2 is YFSETQ. Written as DNA, the CDR3 is TGCGCCAGCAGCTTGGCCAGTCTTTTTACGGGAGGACTATTGAACACCGGGGAGCTGTTTTTT. Amino acids: CASSLASLFTGGLLNTGELFF.

This clone was seen a few times. The chain recombines TRBV27 with TRBJ2-5, with 7 bases fitting TRBD1. The CDR3 length is 14 residues. The germline CDR1 and CDR2 sequences are MNHEY and SMNVEV (reference sequence). After removal of 8 bases from V and 5 bases from J, the junction contained 11 bases not matched to a gene. DNA of the CDR3: TGTGCCAGCGGAATGACAGGGCCGGGGGAGACCCAGTACTTC. Translation: CASGMTGPGETQYF.

J is TRBJ2-7 and V is TRBV7-2; 7 bases are shared with TRBD2. CDR3 length equals 15 residues. The germline V gene has CDR1 SGHTA and CDR2 FQGNSA. V gave up 5 bases and J gave up 4 bases; unmatched junction bases: 11. The CDR3 protein is CASSPQGTTLYEQYF. The CDR3 DNA sequence: TGTGCCAGCAGCCCTCAAGGGACTACCTTATACGAGCAGTACTTC.

V is TRBV7-3 and J is TRBJ2-1, with D hard to call. CDR1 is SGHTA and CDR2 is FQGTGA in the germline V gene. Trimming removed 5 bases from V and 7 bases from J, with 15 bases in between. The CDR3 runs 14 residues. As DNA, the CDR3 is TGTGCCAGCAGCCACGGTACGTCACCGAATGAGCAGTTCTTC. Translated, it gives CASSHGTSPNEQFF.

This chain links TRBV20-1 with TRBJ2-1; 9 bases line up with TRBD2. CDR3 length: 11 amino acids. Trimming removed 5 bases from V and 12 bases from J; junction bases left unmatched: 5. Germline V gives CDR1 DFQATT, CDR2 SNEGSKA (reference sequence). The CDR3 reads CSAAGGLGQFF. The CDR3, as DNA: TGCAGTGCTGCGGGGGGGCTCGGGCAGTTCTTC.

The table lists this clone with a few counts. CDR3 DNA: TGCGCCAGCAGCTTGGGGGCCTTGGGTACGCAGTATTTT. It specifies CASSLGALGTQYF. The genes are TRBV5-1 and TRBJ2-3; D gene unclear. Looked up from germline, CDR1 is SGHRS and CDR2 is YFSETQ. The CDR3 length is 13 residues. V was trimmed by 0 bases and J by 8 bases, leaving 10 bases between them.

The rearrangement links TRBV18 to TRBJ2-7; 8 nucleotides agree with TRBD1. Losses at the gene ends were 3 bases for V and 4 bases for J; bases not matched to a gene: 5. The CDR3 has 14 residues. Germline CDR1 KGHSH, CDR2 LQKENI. The CDR3 loop is CASSPRRGLYEQYF. In nucleotides, the CDR3 is TGTGCCAGCTCACCCCGCAGGGGGCTATACGAGCAGTACTTC.

This clone was recorded a few times. In the same sample, other DNA sequences code for this CDR3. V gene TRBV28 combines with J gene TRBJ2-7; tentative D call: TRBD1 (6 bases). V lost 4 bases, J lost 0 bases, and 10 bases lay in between. In germline, CDR1 is MDHEN, CDR2 SYDVKM. The CDR3 covers 14 residues. Here the CDR3 DNA reads TGTGCCAGCAGTTGGCCAGGGGACTCCTACGAGCAGTACTTC. Protein product: CASSWPGDSYEQYF.

The chain uses TRBV15 and TRBJ2-1, with D perhaps TRBD1 or TRBD2 (6 bases each). Germline V gene sequence: CDR1 LNHNV, CDR2 YYDKDF (reference sequence). V gave up 3 bases and J gave up 6 bases, with 18 bases separating them. This CDR3 spans 16 amino acids. The CDR3 DNA reads as TGTGCCACCAGCAGGACGTCGTCGAGGGGGGTCAATGAGCAGTTCTTC. This encodes CATSRTSSRGVNEQFF.

There are a few counts of this clone. The chain employs TRBV9 and TRBJ2-1; 11 nucleotides align to TRBD2. The CDR3 contains 16 residues. From germline, CDR1 is SGDLS and CDR2 YYNGEE. The junction had 9 bases not matched to a gene; V was cut back by 4 bases and J by 6 bases. The CDR3 is CASSNIAGGFLNEQFF. The DNA of the CDR3 is TGTGCCAGCAGCAATATAGCGGGAGGGTTTCTCAATGAGCAGTTCTTC. Complete variable domain (other parts from reference TRBV9 and TRBJ2-1): DSGVTQTPKHLITATGQRVTLRCSPRSGDLSVYWYQQSLDQGLQFLIQYYNGEERAKGNILERFSAQQFPDLHSELNLSSLELGDSALYFCASSNIAGGFLNEQFFGPGTRLTVL.

The chain uses TRBV4-3 and TRBJ2-7, with D perhaps TRBD1 (5 bases). Germline V gene sequence: CDR1 LGHNA, CDR2 YSLEER. V lost 3 bases and J lost 7, with 7 bases in between. The CDR3 extends over 11 amino acids. CDR3 residues: CASSHQGEQYF. CDR3 DNA: TGCGCCAGCAGCCATCAGGGAGAGCAGTACTTC.

With respect to this clone: Distinct nucleotide sequences in the sample also encode this CDR3. The chain employs TRBV5-1 and TRBJ1-2; 8 nucleotides agree with TRBD1. The junction had 0 bases not matched to a gene; V was cut back by 2 bases and J by 0 bases. Germline V gives CDR1 SGHRS, CDR2 YFSETQ. The CDR3 loop spans 14 amino acids. The CDR3 loop is CASSLQGANYGYTF. The CDR3 DNA sequence: TGCGCCAGCAGCTTACAGGGGGCTAACTATGGCTACACCTTC.

Remarks on this clone: Other DNA variants within this sample encode the same CDR3. CDR3 sequence reads: CASSPSRTDTQYF. CDR3 nucleotide sequence: TGTGCCAGCTCCCCATCCCGCACAGATACGCAGTATTTT. The chain couples TRBV18 to TRBJ2-3; D unclear. In germline, CDR1 is KGHSH, CDR2 LQKENI. V was shortened by 6 bases and J by 1 base, with 8 bases between the two germline ends. The CDR3 is 13 residues long.